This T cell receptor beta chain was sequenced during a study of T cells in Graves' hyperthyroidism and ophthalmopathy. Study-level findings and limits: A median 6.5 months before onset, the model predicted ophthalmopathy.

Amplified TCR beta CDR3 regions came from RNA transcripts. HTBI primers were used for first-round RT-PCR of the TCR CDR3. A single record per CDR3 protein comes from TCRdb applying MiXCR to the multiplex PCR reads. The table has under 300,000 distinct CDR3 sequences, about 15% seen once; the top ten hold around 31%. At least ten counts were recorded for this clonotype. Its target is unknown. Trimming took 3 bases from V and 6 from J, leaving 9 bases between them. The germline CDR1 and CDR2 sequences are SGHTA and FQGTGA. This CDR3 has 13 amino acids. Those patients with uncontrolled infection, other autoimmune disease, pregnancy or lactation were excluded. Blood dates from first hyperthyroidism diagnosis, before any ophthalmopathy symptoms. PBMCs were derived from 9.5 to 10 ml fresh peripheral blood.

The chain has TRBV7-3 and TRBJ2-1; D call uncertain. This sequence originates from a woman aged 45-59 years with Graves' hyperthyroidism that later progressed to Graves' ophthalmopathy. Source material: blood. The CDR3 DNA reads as TGTGCCAGCAGCTTTGGGCGAGGCAATGAGCAGTTCTTC. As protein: CASSFGRGNEQFF.